These 31 T cell receptor beta chains were all obtained from the same sample, sequenced in a study of blood T cell repertoires in COVID-19. Measured with immunoSEQ multiplex PCR; TCRdb has only the in-frame clones, and not every one. The sample holds over 250,000 clones; 87% are singletons and the top ten take under 5.5%. The sample consisted of PBMCs or T cells enriched from blood (not recorded which). The receptors were sampled from a woman aged 25 to 39 who had recovered from COVID-19.

The rearrangement joins TRBV19 to TRBJ1-5, with 8 bases lining up with TRBD1. In germline, CDR1 is LNHDA, CDR2 SQIVND (reference sequence). V was clipped by 5 bases and J by 1 base; unmatched bases: 16. CDR3 size: 19 residues. CDR3 in DNA: TGTGCCAGTAGTCCCCGGACAGGGAAGGGGGATATGAGCAATCAGCCCCAGCATTTT. Its protein product is CASSPRTGKGDMSNQPQHF.

This sequence joins TRBV5-1 and TRBJ2-1; 7 positions agree with TRBD1. The CDR3 is 16 residues long. With 1 base clipped from V and 6 bases from J, the junction kept 10 bases outside the gene matches. The V gene's germline CDR1 is SGHRS and CDR2 YFSETQ. The CDR3 DNA reads as TGCGCCAGCAGCTTGAGTCCGACAGGGCAAGGCAATGAGCAGTTCTTC. Amino acids: CASSLSPTGQGNEQFF.

The chain carries TRBV28 and TRBJ1-2; perhaps TRBD1 as D (5 bases). V was clipped by 11 bases and J by 7 bases, with 14 bases between them. Germline V gene sequence: CDR1 MDHEN, CDR2 SYDVKM. CDR3 length equals 11 residues. The CDR3 spells CAGASLGGYTF. The CDR3 nucleotides read TGTGCCGGGGCTTCGCTGGGTGGCTACACCTTC.

This chain uses TRBV5-1 with TRBJ2-6, with 8 bases that match TRBD2. After removal of 0 bases from V and 4 bases from J, the junction contained 12 bases not matched to a gene. Germline CDR1 reads SGHRS; CDR2 reads YFSETQ. The CDR3 is made up of 19 amino acids. The CDR3 sequence: CASSLVLSGGARGANVLTF. The CDR3 coding sequence is TGCGCCAGCAGCTTGGTCCTGTCCGGGGGGGCGCGAGGGGCCAACGTCCTGACTTTC.

This chain joins TRBV19 and TRBJ2-7, with D tentatively TRBD1 (5 bases). Germline CDR1 reads LNHDA; CDR2 reads SQIVND (reference sequence). The CDR3 sequence is 14 residues long. The V gene lost 3 bases and the J gene lost 4 bases, with 13 bases spanning the gap. The CDR3 nucleotides are TGTGCCAGTAGTATTCTGGGGCGCGAGTACGAGCAGTACTTC. Its protein product is CASSILGREYEQYF.

This clone came up once. The V and J genes are TRBV18 and TRBJ1-4, with D uncertain. Trimming removed 3 bases from V and 0 bases from J, with 11 bases in between. This CDR3 is 16 amino acids long. Germline CDR1 is KGHSH and CDR2 is LQKENI. CDR3 DNA sequence: TGTGCCAGCTCACCTAGGCAGGCCTCAACTAATGAAAAACTGTTTTTT. Its translation: CASSPRQASTNEKLFF.

The V and J genes are TRBV5-5 and TRBJ2-3, with 7 bases aligning to TRBD1. CDR3 length: 15 amino acids. The germline V gene has CDR1 SGHKS and CDR2 YYEKEE (reference sequence). Trimming took 6 bases from V and 4 from J; bases not matched to a gene: 11. Here the CDR3 DNA reads TGTGCCAGCACCACCGGGACAGCGAGAGCAGATACGCAGTATTTT. It specifies CASTTGTARADTQYF.

The chain is built from TRBV27 and TRBJ2-7, with a weak D call TRBD2 (7 bases). V was trimmed by 6 bases and J by 2 bases, leaving 17 bases between them. Germline CDR1 reads MNHEY; CDR2 reads SMNVEV (reference sequence). CDR3 size: 15 residues. This chain's CDR3 is CASSPPPGGPYEQYF. CDR3 coding DNA: TGTGCCAGCAGCCCCCCACCGGGGGGCCCCTACGAGCAGTACTTC.

This clone has just a few counts. The J gene is TRBJ1-5, the V gene TRBV11-2; D not certain. Germline CDR1 is SGHAT and CDR2 is FQNNGV. Trimming cost V 1 base and J 4 bases, with 11 bases left between them. This CDR3 has 15 residues. CDR3 sequence reads: CASSLGSGENQPQHF. CDR3 DNA: TGTGCCAGCAGCTTAGGGTCCGGTGAAAATCAGCCCCAGCATTTT.

This clone was picked up one time. This chain links TRBV9 with TRBJ1-5; D uncertain. CDR1 SGDLS and CDR2 YYNGEE come from the germline V gene. The ends were cut back, 0 bases at V and 3 bases at J, with 7 bases in the middle. There are 14 residues in the CDR3. CDR3 protein: CASSVGALNQPQHF. In DNA form, the CDR3 reads TGTGCCAGCAGCGTAGGGGCTCTCAATCAGCCCCAGCATTTT.

The J gene is TRBJ2-5, the V gene TRBV25-1; 14 nucleotides line up with TRBD2. Germline V gene lookup returns CDR1 MGHDK and CDR2 SYGVNS. This CDR3 contains 16 residues. The V gene end was trimmed by 4 bases and the J gene end by 2 bases; junction bases not matched to a gene: 3. The CDR3 coding sequence is TGTGCCAGCAGTGGGGGGACTAGCGGGGGTCAAGAGACCCAGTACTTC. As protein: CASSGGTSGGQETQYF.

The CDR3, as DNA: TGTGCCAGCAGCATGACAGGGGAGGGAGGTGGCTACACCTTC. Translating gives CASSMTGEGGGYTF. The gene calls are TRBV27 and TRBJ1-2, with 8 bases fitting TRBD1. The germline CDR1 and CDR2 sequences are MNHEY and SMNVEV (reference sequence). The CDR3 is made up of 14 amino acids. Germline trimming cut 6 bases from V and 7 bases from J; bases unmatched to any gene: 10.

The chain carries TRBV7-9 and TRBJ1-2, with 12 positions matching TRBD1. V was pared by 5 bases and J by 5 bases, with 9 bases of the junction left unmatched. The germline gives CDR1 SEHNR, CDR2 FQNEAQ (reference sequence). The CDR3 sequence is 16 residues long. CDR3 DNA sequence: TGTGCCAGCAGCGAAAACCTGGGACAGGGGGCTTATGGCTACACCTTC. It yields the protein CASSENLGQGAYGYTF.

This chain joins TRBV2 and TRBJ1-4; 8 bases align to TRBD1. CDR1 and CDR2 (germline): SNHLY, FYNNEI. The CDR3 spans 16 residues. The J segment lost 8 bases and the V segment lost 7 bases, leaving 15 bases of the junction unmatched. CDR3 nucleotides: TGTGCCAGCAATAGGCAGGGGGCTGTGTTAGGAGAAAAACTGTTTTTT. This encodes CASNRQGAVLGEKLFF.

The CDR3 DNA is TGCGCCAGCAGCTTTCAGGGGAGTAAGAGTGAAAAACTGTTTTTT. This translates into CASSFQGSKSEKLFF. This chain links TRBV5-1 with TRBJ1-4, with D possibly TRBD1 on 6 matching bases. This CDR3 has 15 residues. Germline V gives CDR1 SGHRS, CDR2 YFSETQ. V was cut by 2 bases and J by 7 bases, with 15 bases left in between.

V gene TRBV6-5 combines with J gene TRBJ2-3, with a tentative D call TRBD2 (7 bases). The CDR3 runs to 15 residues. Trimming shortened V by 6 bases and J by 3 bases, and 16 bases separated the two germline ends. The germline V gene encodes CDR1 MNHEY and CDR2 SVGAGI. DNA for the CDR3: TGTGCCAGCAGAAGGGGGGCGGGGGTAACAGATACGCAGTATTTT. Protein product: CASRRGAGVTDTQYF.

The gene calls are TRBV5-4 and TRBJ2-7; TRBD2 might be the D (5 bases). Trimming pared 4 bases from V and 2 bases from J, leaving 10 bases between. Germline V gene lookup returns CDR1 SGHNT and CDR2 YYREEE (reference sequence). The CDR3 totals 13 residues. CDR3 DNA: TGTGCCAGCAGCCTGACGGGGACCTACGAGCAGTACTTC. Translated: CASSLTGTYEQYF.

The chain couples TRBV15 to TRBJ1-4; D is unclear. Germline V gene lookup returns CDR1 LNHNV and CDR2 YYDKDF (reference sequence). Trimming left V 0 bases short and J 7 bases short, with 9 bases between. The CDR3 has 14 amino acids. The chain's CDR3 is CATSRDGKGEKLFF. CDR3 nucleotide sequence: TGTGCCACCAGCAGAGACGGGAAGGGTGAAAAACTGTTTTTT.

This chain links TRBV4-1 with TRBJ1-2, with a possible D match to TRBD1 (6 bases). The V gene lost 1 base and the J gene lost 2 bases, with 14 bases spanning the gap. This CDR3 spans 16 amino acids. Germline V gene sequence: CDR1 MGHRA, CDR2 YSYEKL. The CDR3 bases are TGCGCCAGCAGCCAAGTTATCGGACAGCTAAACTATGGCTACACCTTC. Its protein product is CASSQVIGQLNYGYTF.

This sequence joins TRBV15 and TRBJ1-6, with D perhaps matching TRBD1 (5 bases). V was trimmed by 3 bases and J by 3 bases, leaving 12 bases between them. This CDR3 has 16 residues. Germline CDR1 LNHNV, CDR2 YYDKDF (reference sequence). In DNA, the CDR3 is TGTGCCACCAGCAGGTGGACAATGAACTATAATTCACCCCTCCACTTT. It codes for CATSRWTMNYNSPLHF.

The gene calls are TRBV7-9 and TRBJ2-7; possibly TRBD1 for D (6 bases). The CDR3 runs to 15 residues. Germline loops: CDR1 SEHNR, CDR2 FQNEAQ (reference sequence). V gave up 3 bases and J gave up 1 base, with 13 bases separating them. The chain's CDR3 is CASSLNTGMSYEQYF. For the CDR3, the DNA is TGTGCCAGCAGCTTGAATACAGGGATGTCCTACGAGCAGTACTTC.

The chain has TRBV10-3 and TRBJ1-2, with D possibly being TRBD1 (6 bases). With 7 bases removed from V and 1 base from J, the gap between germline ends came to 13 bases. The CDR3 has 14 amino acids. Germline V gene data show CDR1 as ENHRY and CDR2 as SYGVKD. This CDR3 reads CAITSDRYNYGYTF. The CDR3 DNA is TGTGCCATCACGTCGGACAGATATAACTATGGCTACACCTTC.

V and J are TRBV4-2 and TRBJ1-2, with 7 bases aligning to TRBD1. V trimming: 0 bases; J trimming: 3 bases; junction bases outside the gene matches: 1. Per germline, CDR1 LGHNA and CDR2 YNFKEQ. This CDR3 has 14 residues. CDR3 nucleotides: TGTGCCAGCAGCCAAGAGGGACAGTACTATGGCTACACCTTC. Its protein is CASSQEGQYYGYTF.

This rearrangement joins TRBV7-8 to TRBJ1-2; D call uncertain. V was shortened by 3 bases and J by 5 bases, with 13 bases between the two germline ends. Germline lookup yields CDR1 SGHVS and CDR2 FQNEAQ. The CDR3 runs 14 residues. DNA for the CDR3: TGTGCCAGCAGCTTCCGAGGGTTAGGTTATGGCTACACCTTC. This translates into CASSFRGLGYGYTF.

DNA for the CDR3: TGTGCCAGCAGCGTAGAAGGGGTAACTAGCACAGATACGCAGTATTTT. It codes for CASSVEGVTSTDTQYF. The chain recombines TRBV9 with TRBJ2-3; D might be TRBD1 (5 bases). The CDR3 has 16 amino acids. Trimming removed 0 bases from V and 0 bases from J, with 11 bases in between. Germline V gives CDR1 SGDLS, CDR2 YYNGEE.

The chain links TRBV12-3 or TRBV12-4 to TRBJ2-7; no reliable D call. V was trimmed by 8 bases and J by 1 base, leaving 12 bases between them. This CDR3 has 13 amino acids. CDR3 region: CASRPNDSYEQYF. In DNA form, the CDR3 reads TGTGCCAGCCGCCCTAACGATTCCTACGAGCAGTACTTC.

This chain links TRBV5-8 with TRBJ1-6; D is possibly TRBD1 (5 bases). The germline V gene encodes CDR1 SGHTS and CDR2 YDEGEE. The CDR3 runs 14 residues. The V end was cut by 7 bases, the J end by 4 bases, with 12 bases between. The chain's CDR3 is CASGRDSYNSPLHF. The CDR3 DNA reads as TGTGCCAGCGGTCGCGACAGTTATAATTCACCCCTCCACTTT.

The chain employs TRBV4-1 and TRBJ1-6, with TRBD1 as a possible D gene (6 bases). Trimming left V 3 bases short and J 5 bases short, with 14 bases between. This CDR3 is 16 amino acids long. CDR1 and CDR2 (germline): MGHRA, YSYEKL. CDR3 loop: CASSQRQAQNNSPLHF. The CDR3 bases are TGCGCCAGCAGCCAGAGACAGGCGCAAAATAATTCACCCCTCCACTTT.

This chain uses TRBV19 with TRBJ1-6, with D possibly matching TRBD1 (6 bases). The CDR3 length is 15 residues. V was clipped by 3 bases and J by 7 bases, with 13 bases between them. Germline V lookup: CDR1 LNHDA, CDR2 SQIVND (reference sequence). CDR3 in amino acids: CASSIGTGQNSPLHF. The CDR3 nucleotides are TGTGCCAGTAGTATCGGAACAGGGCAGAATTCACCCCTCCACTTT.

The chain carries TRBV7-9 and TRBJ1-2; D gene unclear. CDR1 SEHNR and CDR2 FQNEAQ come from the germline V gene (reference sequence). V was trimmed by 1 base and J by 4 bases, leaving 10 bases between them. The CDR3 has 14 residues. This CDR3 reads CASSLGPGSYGYTF. The CDR3, as DNA: TGTGCCAGCAGCTTAGGCCCCGGGTCCTATGGCTACACCTTC.

The gene calls are TRBV5-8 and TRBJ2-1; tentative D call: TRBD1 (6 bases). Per germline, CDR1 SGHTS and CDR2 YDEGEE. CDR3 length: 19 amino acids. Trimming removed 4 bases from V and 1 base from J, with 24 bases in between. CDR3 amino acids: CASSHPSAGGGLSYNEQFF. The CDR3 region has the DNA TGTGCCAGCAGCCACCCCTCGGCAGGTGGGGGCCTTTCCTACAATGAGCAGTTCTTC. The whole variable domain, filled in from reference TRBV5-8 and TRBJ2-1, reads EAGVTQSPTHLIKTRGQQATLRCSPISGHTSVYWYQQALGLGLQFLLWYDEGEERNRGNFPPRFSGRQFPNYSSELNVNALELEDSALYLCASSHPSAGGGLSYNEQFFGPGTRLTVL.